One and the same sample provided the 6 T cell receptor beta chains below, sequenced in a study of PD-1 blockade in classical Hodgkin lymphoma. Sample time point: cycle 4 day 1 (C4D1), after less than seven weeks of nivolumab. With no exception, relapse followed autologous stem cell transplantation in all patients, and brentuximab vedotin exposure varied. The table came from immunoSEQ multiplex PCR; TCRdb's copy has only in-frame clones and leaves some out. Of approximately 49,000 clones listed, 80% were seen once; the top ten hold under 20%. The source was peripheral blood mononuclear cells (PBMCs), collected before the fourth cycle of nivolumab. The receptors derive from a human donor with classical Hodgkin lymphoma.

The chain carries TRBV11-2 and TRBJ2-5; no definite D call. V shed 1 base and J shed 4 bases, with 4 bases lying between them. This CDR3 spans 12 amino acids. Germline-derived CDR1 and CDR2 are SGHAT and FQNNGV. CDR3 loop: CASSLGRETQYF. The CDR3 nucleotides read TGTGCCAGCAGCTTAGGTCGAGAGACCCAGTACTTC.

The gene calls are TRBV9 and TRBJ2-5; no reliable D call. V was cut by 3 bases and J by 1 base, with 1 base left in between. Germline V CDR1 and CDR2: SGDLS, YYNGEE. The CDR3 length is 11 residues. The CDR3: CASSAQETQYF. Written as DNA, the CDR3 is TGTGCCAGCAGCGCCCAAGAGACCCAGTACTTC.

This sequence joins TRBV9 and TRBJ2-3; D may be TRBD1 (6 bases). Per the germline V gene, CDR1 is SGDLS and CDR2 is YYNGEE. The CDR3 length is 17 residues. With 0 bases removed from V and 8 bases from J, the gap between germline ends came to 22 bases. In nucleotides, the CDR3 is TGTGCCAGCAGCGTAGCGGGCGGATGGGGGCCCTCATCTACGCAGTATTTT. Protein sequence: CASSVAGGWGPSSTQYF.

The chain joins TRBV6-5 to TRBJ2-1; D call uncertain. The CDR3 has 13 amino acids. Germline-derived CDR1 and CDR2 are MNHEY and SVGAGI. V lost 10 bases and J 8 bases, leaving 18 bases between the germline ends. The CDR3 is CATLTPLGHEQFF. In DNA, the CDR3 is TGTGCCACCCTTACCCCCCTCGGCCATGAGCAGTTCTTC.

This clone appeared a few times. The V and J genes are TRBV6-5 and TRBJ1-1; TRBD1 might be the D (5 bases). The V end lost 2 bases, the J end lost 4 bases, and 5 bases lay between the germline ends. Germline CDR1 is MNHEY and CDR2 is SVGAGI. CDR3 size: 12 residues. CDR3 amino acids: CASSYGGTEAFF. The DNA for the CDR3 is TGTGCCAGCAGTTACGGGGGCACTGAAGCTTTCTTT.

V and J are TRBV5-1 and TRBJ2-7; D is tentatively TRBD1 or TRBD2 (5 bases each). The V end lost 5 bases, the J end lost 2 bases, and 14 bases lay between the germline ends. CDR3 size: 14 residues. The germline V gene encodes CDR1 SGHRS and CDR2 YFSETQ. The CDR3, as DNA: TGCGCCAGCAGTCCCGGGACGGGGACCTACGAGCAGTACTTC. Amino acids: CASSPGTGTYEQYF.